This T cell receptor (beta chain) was obtained from a study of T cell repertoires in cytomegalovirus infection. Study background: In public TCR beta signatures, there were indications of both CMV infection and matching HLA type.

TCRdb re-called the reads through MiXCR, storing one row per CDR3 protein. The data contain about 97,000 distinct CDR3 sequences, more than 15% of them seen just once; the ten biggest clones take up over 8%. The study's findings and limits: Carriers of CMV plus the relevant HLA were identified by cumulative public TCR beta family frequency. The ex vivo response was dominated by HLA-C-restricted CMV-specific TCR beta clonotypes.

The CDR3 extends over 15 amino acids. V shed 6 bases and J 2 bases; nucleotides not matched to a gene: 8. Germline lookup yields CDR1 SGHNT and CDR2 YENEEA. This clonotype has only a few counts. Its antigen is currently unknown. The receptor was isolated from a human donor in good health (CMV status not recorded). Some clones in this sample may be carry-over from other donors' samples. The source material was PBMCs. The V and J genes are TRBV11-3 and TRBJ1-1, with 8 nucleotides matching TRBD1. CDR3 protein: CASSSGQGTNTEAFF. The CDR3 nucleotides are TGTGCCAGCAGTTCCGGACAGGGCACCAACACTGAAGCTTTCTTT.